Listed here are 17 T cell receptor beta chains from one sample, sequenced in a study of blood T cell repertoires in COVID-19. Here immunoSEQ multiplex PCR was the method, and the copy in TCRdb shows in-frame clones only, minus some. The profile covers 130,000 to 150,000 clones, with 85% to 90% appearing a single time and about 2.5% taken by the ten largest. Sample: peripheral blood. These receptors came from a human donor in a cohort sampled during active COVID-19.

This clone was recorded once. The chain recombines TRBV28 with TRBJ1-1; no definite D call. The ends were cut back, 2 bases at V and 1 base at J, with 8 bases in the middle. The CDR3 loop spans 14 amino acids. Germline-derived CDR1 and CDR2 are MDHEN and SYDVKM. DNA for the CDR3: TGTGCCAGCAGTTTACCCTCCCGGAACACTGAAGCTTTCTTT. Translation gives CASSLPSRNTEAFF.

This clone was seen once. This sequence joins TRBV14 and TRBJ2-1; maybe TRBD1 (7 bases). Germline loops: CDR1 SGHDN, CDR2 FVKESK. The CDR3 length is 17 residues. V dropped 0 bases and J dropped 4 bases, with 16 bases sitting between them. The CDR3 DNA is TGTGCCAGCAGCCAAGACAGGGGGAGGATACGATACAATGAGCAGTTCTTC. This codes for CASSQDRGRIRYNEQFF.

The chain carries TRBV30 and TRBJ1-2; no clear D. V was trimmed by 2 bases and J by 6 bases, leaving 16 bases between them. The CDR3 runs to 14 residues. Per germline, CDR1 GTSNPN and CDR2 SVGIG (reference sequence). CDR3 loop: CAWSFQITADGYTF. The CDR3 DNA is TGTGCCTGGAGTTTTCAAATAACGGCGGATGGCTACACCTTC.

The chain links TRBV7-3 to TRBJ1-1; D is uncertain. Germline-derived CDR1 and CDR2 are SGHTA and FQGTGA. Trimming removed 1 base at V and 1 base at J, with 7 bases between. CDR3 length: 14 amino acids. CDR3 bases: TGTGCCAGCAGCTTAATGTCAGGGAACACTGAAGCTTTCTTT. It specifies CASSLMSGNTEAFF.

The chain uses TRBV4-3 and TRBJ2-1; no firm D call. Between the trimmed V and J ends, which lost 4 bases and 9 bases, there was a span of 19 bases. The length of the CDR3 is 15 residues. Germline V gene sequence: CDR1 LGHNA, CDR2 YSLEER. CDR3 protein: CASSPQQSRLGEQFF. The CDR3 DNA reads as TGCGCCAGCAGCCCCCAACAATCTAGACTGGGTGAGCAGTTCTTC.

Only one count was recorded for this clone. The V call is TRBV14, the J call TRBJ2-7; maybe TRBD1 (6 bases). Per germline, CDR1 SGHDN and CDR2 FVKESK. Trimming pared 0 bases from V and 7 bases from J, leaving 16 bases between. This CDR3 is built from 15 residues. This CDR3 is CASSQDLGAYREQYF. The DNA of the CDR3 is TGTGCCAGCAGCCAAGATCTGGGGGCATACCGGGAGCAGTACTTC.

CDR3 protein: CASSRKSQGEFGEKLFF. DNA for the CDR3: TGCGCCAGCAGCCGCAAGTCACAGGGGGAGTTCGGTGAAAAACTGTTTTTT. This chain connects TRBV4-3 to TRBJ1-4, with 8 bases aligning to TRBD1. The germline gives CDR1 LGHNA, CDR2 YSLEER. The junction had 14 bases not matched to a gene; V was cut back by 4 bases and J by 7 bases. The CDR3 contains 17 residues.

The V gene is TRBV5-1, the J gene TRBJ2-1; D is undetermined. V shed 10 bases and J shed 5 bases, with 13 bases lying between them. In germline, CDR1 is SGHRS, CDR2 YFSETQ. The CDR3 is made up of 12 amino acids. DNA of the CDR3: TGCGCCTGCCGGTCCTATGACAATGAGCAGTTCTTC. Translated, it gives CACRSYDNEQFF.

The CDR3 bases are TGTGCCAGCAGCTTTTCTCGGACTAGCGGGAAGCTCAATGAGCAGTTCTTC. Its protein product is CASSFSRTSGKLNEQFF. V usage is TRBV11-2 and J usage is TRBJ2-1, with TRBD2 matching 12 bases. CDR1 SGHAT and CDR2 FQNNGV come from the germline V gene. The CDR3 spans 17 residues. With V trimmed by 3 bases and J by 6 bases, 9 bases remained unmatched.

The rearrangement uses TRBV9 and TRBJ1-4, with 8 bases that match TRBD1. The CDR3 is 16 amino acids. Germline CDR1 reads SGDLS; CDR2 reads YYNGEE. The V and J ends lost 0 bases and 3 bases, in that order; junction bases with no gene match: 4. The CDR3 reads CASSVGAQGANEKLFF. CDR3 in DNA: TGTGCCAGCAGCGTAGGAGCACAGGGGGCTAATGAAAAACTGTTTTTT. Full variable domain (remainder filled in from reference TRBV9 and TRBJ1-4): DSGVTQTPKHLITATGQRVTLRCSPRSGDLSVYWYQQSLDQGLQFLIQYYNGEERAKGNILERFSAQQFPDLHSELNLSSLELGDSALYFCASSVGAQGANEKLFFGSGTQLSVL.

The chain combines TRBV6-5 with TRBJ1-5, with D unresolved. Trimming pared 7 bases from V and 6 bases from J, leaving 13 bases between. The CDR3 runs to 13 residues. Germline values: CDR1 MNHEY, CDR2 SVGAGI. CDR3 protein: CASTPPFGQPQHF. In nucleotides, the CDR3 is TGTGCCAGCACCCCCCCTTTCGGTCAGCCCCAGCATTTT.

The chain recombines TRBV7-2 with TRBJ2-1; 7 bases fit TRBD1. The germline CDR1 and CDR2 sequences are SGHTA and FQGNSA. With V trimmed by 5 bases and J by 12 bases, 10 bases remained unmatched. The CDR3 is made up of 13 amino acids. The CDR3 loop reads CASSLRPGQLQFF. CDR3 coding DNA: TGTGCCAGCAGCCTGAGACCGGGACAGCTGCAGTTCTTC.

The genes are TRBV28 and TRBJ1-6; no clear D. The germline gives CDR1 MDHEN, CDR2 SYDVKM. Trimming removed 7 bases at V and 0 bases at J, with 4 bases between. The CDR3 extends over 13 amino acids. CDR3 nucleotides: TGTGCCAGCATCAGCTCCTATAATTCACCCCTCCACTTT. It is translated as CASISSYNSPLHF.

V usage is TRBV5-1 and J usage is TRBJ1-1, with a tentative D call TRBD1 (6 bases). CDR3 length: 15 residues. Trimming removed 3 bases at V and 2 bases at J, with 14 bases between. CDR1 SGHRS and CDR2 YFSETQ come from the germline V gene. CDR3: CASSSLTGGNTEAFF. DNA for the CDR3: TGCGCCAGCAGCTCCTTGACAGGAGGAAACACTGAAGCTTTCTTT.

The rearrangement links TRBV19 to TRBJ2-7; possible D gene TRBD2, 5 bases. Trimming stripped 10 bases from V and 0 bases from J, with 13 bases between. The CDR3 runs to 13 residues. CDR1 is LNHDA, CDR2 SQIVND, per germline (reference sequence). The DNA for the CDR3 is TGTGCCACAGGTGGAGGACCCTCCTACGAGCAGTACTTC. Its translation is CATGGGPSYEQYF.

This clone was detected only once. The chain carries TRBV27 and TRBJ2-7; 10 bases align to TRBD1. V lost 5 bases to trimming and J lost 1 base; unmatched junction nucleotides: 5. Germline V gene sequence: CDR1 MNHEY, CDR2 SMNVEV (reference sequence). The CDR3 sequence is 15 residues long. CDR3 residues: CASSVGQGGSYEQYF. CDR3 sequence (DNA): TGTGCCAGCAGTGTAGGACAGGGGGGGTCCTACGAGCAGTACTTC.

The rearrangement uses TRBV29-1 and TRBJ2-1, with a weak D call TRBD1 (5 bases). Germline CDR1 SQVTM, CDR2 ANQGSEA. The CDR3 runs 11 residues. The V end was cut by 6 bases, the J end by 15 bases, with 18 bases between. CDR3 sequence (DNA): TGCAGCGTGATACAGGTCTGGGAAGTGTTCTTC. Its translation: CSVIQVWEVFF.